The 27 T cell receptor beta chains below all came from one sample that was sequenced in a study of OX40 agonist ivuxolimab in advanced cancers. The protocol used for the library was the immunoSEQ multiplex PCR assay. The immuneACCESS repertoire file appears here via TCRdb, limited to in-frame rearrangements. These files lack a portion of the clones; in checked studies, under half of the deficit traces to unresolved V genes, and the cause of the others is not known. The sample includes about 88,000 clones, with around 85% observed a single time. The ten largest clones take up 0.2% to 0.25% of the sample. Specimen: CD4+ or CD8+ T cells sorted from blood, collected in a trial of the OX40 agonist ivuxolimab. Receptors were obtained from an adult with an advanced solid tumor such as melanoma, head and neck, liver or kidney cancer.

CDR3 bases: TGTGCCAGCAGCTTGGTACCAAGCGGTAACTATGGCTACACCTTC. It is translated as CASSLVPSGNYGYTF. The genes are TRBV5-5 and TRBJ1-2; D is unresolved. CDR1 is SGHKS and CDR2 is YYEKEE in the germline V gene (reference sequence). This CDR3 is built from 15 residues. V gave up 0 bases and J gave up 1 base, with 10 bases separating them.

This clone showed up just once. The V gene is TRBV5-1, the J gene TRBJ2-3; 10 positions agree with TRBD2. Germline V lookup: CDR1 SGHRS, CDR2 YFSETQ. J gave up 0 bases and V 4 bases, and 14 bases lay outside the gene matches. The CDR3 spans 19 residues. The CDR3 region has the DNA TGCGCCAGCAGCGCCTCTAGCGGGAGTACAAGCTCTAGCACAGATACGCAGTATTTT. Encoded protein: CASSASSGSTSSSTDTQYF.

This clone was seen a handful of times. The chain joins TRBV9 to TRBJ1-2; D unresolved. The CDR3 sequence is 14 residues long. The germline V gene encodes CDR1 SGDLS and CDR2 YYNGEE. Trimming took off 2 bases at V and 2 bases at J, with 10 bases between the two ends. The CDR3 DNA follows: TGTGCCAGCAGCGTGGCAACCACAAACTATGGCTACACCTTC. This encodes CASSVATTNYGYTF.

This sequence joins TRBV5-6 and TRBJ2-5; D perhaps matches TRBD1 (5 bases). Trimming pared 0 bases from V and 1 base from J, leaving 13 bases between. Looked up from germline, CDR1 is SGHDT and CDR2 is YYEEEE. This CDR3 contains 16 residues. Here the CDR3 DNA reads TGTGCCAGCAGCTTGGTTTCCGGACATCTCCAAGAGACCCAGTACTTC. It translates to CASSLVSGHLQETQYF.

This rearrangement joins TRBV27 to TRBJ1-2; D call uncertain. Germline V gives CDR1 MNHEY, CDR2 SMNVEV (reference sequence). The CDR3 is 17 residues long. The ends were cut back, 7 bases at V and 0 bases at J, with 21 bases in the middle. CDR3 region: CASTSSGRPVTNYGYTF. CDR3 sequence (DNA): TGTGCCAGCACGTCTTCCGGGAGACCGGTCACTAACTATGGCTACACCTTC.

The CDR3 loop is CASSTPSGTVGGYTF. CDR3 DNA: TGTGCCAGCAGCACCCCATCTGGGACGGTGGGTGGCTACACCTTC. This chain uses TRBV5-4 with TRBJ1-2; D is possibly TRBD1 (5 bases). The CDR3 extends over 15 amino acids. With 4 bases removed from V and 7 bases from J, the gap between germline ends came to 20 bases. Per germline, CDR1 SGHNT and CDR2 YYREEE (reference sequence). The variable domain in full, with the rest retrieved from reference TRBV5-4 and TRBJ1-2, is ETGVTQSPTHLIKTRGQQVTLRCSSQSGHNTVSWYQQALGQGPQFIFQYYREEENGRGNFPPRFSGLQFPNYSSELNVNALELDDSALYLCASSTPSGTVGGYTFGSGTRLTVV.

This chain connects TRBV20-1 to TRBJ1-4; TRBD1 is a possible D gene (5 bases). Germline CDR1 reads DFQATT; CDR2 reads SNEGSKA (reference sequence). Trimming took off 3 bases at V and 8 bases at J, with 7 bases between the two ends. CDR3 size: 11 residues. CDR3 bases: TGCAGTGCTAGCTGGGGCGAAAAACTGTTTTTT. It yields the protein CSASWGEKLFF.

The chain has TRBV5-6 and TRBJ2-2, with 13 nucleotides matching TRBD2. Germline V gives CDR1 SGHDT, CDR2 YYEEEE. The CDR3 totals 17 residues. The V segment lost 4 bases and the J segment 1 base; nucleotides outside the gene matches: 4. CDR3 residues: CASSLGLAGRNTGELFF. The CDR3 region has the DNA TGTGCCAGCAGCCTGGGACTAGCGGGGCGGAACACCGGGGAGCTGTTTTTT. Filled out from reference TRBV5-6 and TRBJ2-2, the complete variable domain reads DAGVTQSPTHLIKTRGQQVTLRCSPKSGHDTVSWYQQALGQGPQFIFQYYEEEERQRGNFPDRFSGHQFPNYSSELNVNALLLGDSALYLCASSLGLAGRNTGELFFGEGSRLTVL.

This chain connects TRBV10-3 to TRBJ1-5; D gene ambiguous. Trimming took off 4 bases at V and 0 bases at J, with 10 bases between the two ends. The CDR3 is 15 residues long. Per germline, CDR1 ENHRY and CDR2 SYGVKD. As DNA, the CDR3 is TGTGCCATCAGTGTGTCGGCTATTAGCAATCAGCCCCAGCATTTT. Translated, it gives CAISVSAISNQPQHF.

The V call is TRBV5-5, the J call TRBJ1-1; D gene uncertain. Trimming stripped 0 bases from V and 0 bases from J, with 6 bases between. Germline CDR1 is SGHKS and CDR2 is YYEKEE (reference sequence). CDR3 length equals 14 residues. CDR3 DNA sequence: TGTGCCAGCAGCTTGGAACATATGAACACTGAAGCTTTCTTT. This sequence encodes CASSLEHMNTEAFF.

This chain uses TRBV5-1 with TRBJ1-3, with D uncertain. The CDR3 spans 17 residues. Trimming cost V 0 bases and J 0 bases, with 13 bases left between them. Germline V gene data show CDR1 as SGHRS and CDR2 as YFSETQ. CDR3 nucleotide sequence: TGCGCCAGCAGCTTGGTCCCAGGCGGTAGCTCTGGAAACACCATATATTTT. Translating it yields CASSLVPGGSSGNTIYF.

The chain couples TRBV7-2 to TRBJ1-3; D not resolved. CDR3 length: 15 residues. Germline assignment: CDR1 SGHTA and CDR2 FQGNSA. V lost 5 bases, J lost 3 bases, and 14 bases lay in between. Here the CDR3 reads CASSPTRGFGNTIYF. The CDR3 DNA follows: TGTGCCAGCAGCCCTACAAGAGGGTTTGGAAACACCATATATTTT.

This chain uses TRBV9 with TRBJ2-3; D not resolved. The CDR3 runs to 14 residues. Germline CDR1 SGDLS, CDR2 YYNGEE. With 0 bases removed from V and 1 base from J, the gap between germline ends came to 6 bases. The CDR3 nucleotides are TGTGCCAGCAGCGTAGAACCAGGCACAGATACGCAGTATTTT. It yields the protein CASSVEPGTDTQYF.

The chain joins TRBV19 to TRBJ1-5, with unresolved D. V was clipped by 7 bases and J by 3 bases, with 16 bases between them. CDR1 and CDR2 (germline): LNHDA, SQIVND (reference sequence). The CDR3 sequence is 15 residues long. CDR3 residues: CASITTLGSNQPQHF. The CDR3, as DNA: TGTGCCAGTATCACCACGCTGGGTTCCAATCAGCCCCAGCATTTT. The variable domain in full, completed from reference TRBV19 and TRBJ1-5, reads DGGITQSPKYLFRKEGQNVTLSCEQNLNHDAMYWYRQDPGQGLRLIYYSQIVNDFQKGDIAEGYSVSREKKESFPLTVTSAQKNPTAFYLCASITTLGSNQPQHFGDGTRLSIL.

CDR3 region: CASSTPGDLPEQYF. CDR3 DNA: TGTGCCAGCAGCACACCCGGGGACCTTCCCGAGCAGTACTTC. J is TRBJ2-7 and V is TRBV6-5, with D perhaps given as TRBD1 or TRBD2 (5 bases each). Per the germline V gene, CDR1 is MNHEY and CDR2 is SVGAGI. V was clipped by 6 bases and J by 6 bases, with 18 bases between them. The length of the CDR3 is 14 residues.

The gene calls are TRBV18 and TRBJ2-5; D ambiguous. This CDR3 has 13 residues. Germline CDR1 reads KGHSH; CDR2 reads LQKENI. V lost 0 bases and J lost 5, with 7 bases in between. The CDR3 reads CASSPPAWETQYF. The CDR3 nucleotides read TGTGCCAGCTCACCACCGGCGTGGGAGACCCAGTACTTC.

V gene TRBV28 combines with J gene TRBJ1-2; D is perhaps TRBD1 (5 bases). The germline V gene has CDR1 MDHEN and CDR2 SYDVKM. V dropped 8 bases and J dropped 1 base, with 14 bases sitting between them. CDR3 length equals 14 residues. In DNA form, the CDR3 reads TGTGCCAGCGGACAACAAGGGTATAACTATGGCTACACCTTC. It yields the protein CASGQQGYNYGYTF.

By sample share, this clone is medium-sized. The gene calls are TRBV6-1 and TRBJ1-5; the D is unclear. Trimming pared 5 bases from V and 5 bases from J, leaving 13 bases between. This CDR3 spans 14 amino acids. CDR1 and CDR2 from the germline V gene are MNHNS and SASEGT. The CDR3 loop reads CASSRSSIYQPQHF. DNA of the CDR3: TGTGCCAGCAGTCGGTCCTCGATCTATCAGCCCCAGCATTTT.

The chain employs TRBV5-1 and TRBJ2-7; no firm D call. V was shortened by 0 bases and J by 6 bases, with 10 bases between the two germline ends. The germline gives CDR1 SGHRS, CDR2 YFSETQ. The CDR3 is 13 amino acids. The CDR3 DNA sequence: TGCGCCAGCAGCTTGGGCGGACGGACCGAGCAGTACTTC. Its protein product is CASSLGGRTEQYF.

This clone was observed a single time. The chain uses TRBV5-1 and TRBJ2-3; the match to TRBD1 covers 9 bases. Germline V gene lookup returns CDR1 SGHRS and CDR2 YFSETQ. The CDR3 runs 17 residues. V shed 0 bases, J shed 1 base, and the junction held 6 bases outside the gene matches. In DNA form, the CDR3 reads TGCGCCAGCAGCTTGGGACCGGGACAGGGTGGCACAGATACGCAGTATTTT. Translating gives CASSLGPGQGGTDTQYF.

The V and J genes are TRBV6-1 and TRBJ1-5, with a possible D match to TRBD1 (6 bases). The V end lost 6 bases, the J end lost 2 bases, and 14 bases lay between the germline ends. The CDR3 loop spans 15 amino acids. CDR1 and CDR2 (germline): MNHNS, SASEGT. The CDR3 loop is CASSQQGGGNQPQHF. The DNA of the CDR3 is TGTGCCAGCAGCCAACAGGGTGGCGGCAATCAGCCCCAGCATTTT.

The CDR3 spells CASSLNGGAGDTQYF. The CDR3 bases are TGTGCCAGCAGCCTCAACGGGGGGGCGGGAGATACGCAGTATTTT. J is TRBJ2-3 and V is TRBV5-4; 8 bases map to TRBD2. CDR1 is SGHNT and CDR2 is YYREEE in the germline V gene (reference sequence). The CDR3 is 15 residues long. Trimming removed 4 bases from V and 5 bases from J; junction bases left unmatched: 9.

V gene TRBV4-1 combines with J gene TRBJ2-2; 10 bases map to TRBD1. With 4 bases clipped from V and 1 base from J, the junction kept 6 bases outside the gene matches. Germline V gives CDR1 MGHRA, CDR2 YSYEKL. The CDR3 extends over 17 amino acids. CDR3 region: CASSRARDRGNTGELFF. The CDR3 DNA reads as TGCGCCAGCAGCCGGGCCCGGGACAGGGGGAACACCGGGGAGCTGTTTTTT.

This sequence joins TRBV19 and TRBJ1-5; possibly TRBD1 for D (5 bases). V was clipped by 7 bases and J by 4 bases, with 17 bases between them. This CDR3 has 15 residues. Germline-derived CDR1 and CDR2 are LNHDA and SQIVND (reference sequence). CDR3 nucleotide sequence: TGTGCCAGTAAAGGTCTCGGGACGGGGAATCAGCCCCAGCATTTT. Its translation: CASKGLGTGNQPQHF.

This chain joins TRBV6-5 and TRBJ1-1, with 7 bases identical to TRBD1. CDR1 is MNHEY and CDR2 is SVGAGI in the germline V gene. This CDR3 comprises 13 residues. Germline trimming cut 8 bases from V and 6 bases from J; bases unmatched to any gene: 9. Here the CDR3 DNA reads TGTGCCAGCGGACAAGAGACAGGGCCTGAAGCTTTCTTT. Residues: CASGQETGPEAFF.

The rearrangement joins TRBV2 to TRBJ2-7; 8 bases are shared with TRBD1. CDR3 size: 13 residues. Trimming removed 10 bases from V and 2 bases from J; junction bases left unmatched: 7. CDR1 is SNHLY, CDR2 FYNNEI, per germline. The CDR3 DNA is TGTGCCACCCGGACAGGGAGTCCCTACGAGCAGTACGTC. Its translation: CATRTGSPYEQYV.

The chain uses TRBV19 and TRBJ2-5; D assignment may be TRBD1 or TRBD2 (6 bases each). V lost 3 bases, J lost 9 bases, and 11 bases lay in between. This CDR3 spans 12 amino acids. Germline V gene data show CDR1 as LNHDA and CDR2 as SQIVND (reference sequence). CDR3 region: CASSMRRGAQYF. The CDR3 DNA is TGTGCCAGTAGTATGAGGAGGGGGGCCCAGTACTTC.